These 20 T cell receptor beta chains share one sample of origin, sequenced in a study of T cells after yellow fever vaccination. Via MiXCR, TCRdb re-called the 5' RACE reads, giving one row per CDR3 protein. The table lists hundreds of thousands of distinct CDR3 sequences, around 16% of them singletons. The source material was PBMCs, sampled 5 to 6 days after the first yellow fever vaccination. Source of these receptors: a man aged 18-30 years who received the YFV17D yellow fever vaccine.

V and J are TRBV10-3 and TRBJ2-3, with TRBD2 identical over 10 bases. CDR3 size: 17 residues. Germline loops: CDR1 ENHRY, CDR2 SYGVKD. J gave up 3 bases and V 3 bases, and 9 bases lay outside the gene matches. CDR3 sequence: CAISDRQRGGLTDTQYF. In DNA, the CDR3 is TGTGCCATCAGTGATCGGCAGCGGGGGGGCCTAACAGATACGCAGTATTTT.

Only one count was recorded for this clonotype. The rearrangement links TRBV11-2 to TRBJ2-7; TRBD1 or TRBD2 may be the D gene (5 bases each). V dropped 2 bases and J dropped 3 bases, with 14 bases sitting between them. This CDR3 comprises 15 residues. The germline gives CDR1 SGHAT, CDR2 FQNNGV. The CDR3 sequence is CASSLYGTRNYEQYF. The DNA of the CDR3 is TGTGCCAGCAGCTTATATGGGACCCGGAACTACGAGCAGTACTTC.

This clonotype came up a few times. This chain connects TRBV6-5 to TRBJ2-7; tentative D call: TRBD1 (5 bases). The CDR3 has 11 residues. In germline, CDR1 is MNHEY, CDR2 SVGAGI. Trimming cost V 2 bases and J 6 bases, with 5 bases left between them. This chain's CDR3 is CASSYRGEQYV. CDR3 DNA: TGTGCCAGCAGTTACAGGGGCGAGCAGTACGTC.

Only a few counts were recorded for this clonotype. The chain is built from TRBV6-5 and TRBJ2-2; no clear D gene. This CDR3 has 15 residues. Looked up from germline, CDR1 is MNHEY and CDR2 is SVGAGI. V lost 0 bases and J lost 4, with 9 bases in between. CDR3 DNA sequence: TGTGCCAGCAGTTACTCTGACTTGTTCACCGGGGAGCTGTTTTTT. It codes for CASSYSDLFTGELFF.

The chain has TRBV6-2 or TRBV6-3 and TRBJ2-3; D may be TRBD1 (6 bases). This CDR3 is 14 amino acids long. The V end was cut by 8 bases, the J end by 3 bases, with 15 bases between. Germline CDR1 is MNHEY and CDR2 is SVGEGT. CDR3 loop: CASAPGDETDTQYF. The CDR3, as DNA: TGTGCCAGCGCACCAGGGGATGAGACAGATACGCAGTATTTT.

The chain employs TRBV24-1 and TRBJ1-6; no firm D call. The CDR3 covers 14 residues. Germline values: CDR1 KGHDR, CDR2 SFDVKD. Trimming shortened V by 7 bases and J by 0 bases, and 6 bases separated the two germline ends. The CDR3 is CATSGSSYNSPLHF. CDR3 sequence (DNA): TGTGCCACCAGCGGGAGCTCCTATAATTCACCCCTCCACTTT.

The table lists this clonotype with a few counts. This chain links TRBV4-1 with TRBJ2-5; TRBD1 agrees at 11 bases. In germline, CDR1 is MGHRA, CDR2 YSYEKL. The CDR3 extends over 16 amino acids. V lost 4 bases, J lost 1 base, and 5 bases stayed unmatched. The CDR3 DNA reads TGCGCCAGCAGCCCTCGGACAGGGGGCGCCCAAGAGACCCAGTACTTC. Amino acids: CASSPRTGGAQETQYF.

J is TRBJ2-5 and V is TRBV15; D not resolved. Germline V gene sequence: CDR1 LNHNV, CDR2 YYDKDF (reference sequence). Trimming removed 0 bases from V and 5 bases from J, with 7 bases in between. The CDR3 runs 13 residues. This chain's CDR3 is CATSRDRTETQYF. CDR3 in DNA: TGTGCCACCAGCAGAGATCGCACGGAGACCCAGTACTTC.

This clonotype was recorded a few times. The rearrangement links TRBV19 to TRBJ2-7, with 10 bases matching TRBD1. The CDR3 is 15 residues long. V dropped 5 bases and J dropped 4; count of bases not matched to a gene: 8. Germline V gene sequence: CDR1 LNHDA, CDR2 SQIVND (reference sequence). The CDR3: CASSLDRDRGYEQYF. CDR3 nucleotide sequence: TGTGCCAGTAGTCTGGACCGGGACAGGGGATACGAGCAGTACTTC.

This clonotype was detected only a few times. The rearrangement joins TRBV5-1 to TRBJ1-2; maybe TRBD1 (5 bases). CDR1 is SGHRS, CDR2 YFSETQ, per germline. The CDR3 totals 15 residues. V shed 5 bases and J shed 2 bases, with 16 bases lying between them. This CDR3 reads CASSFTGTFNYGYTF. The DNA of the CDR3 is TGCGCCAGCAGTTTTACCGGGACCTTCAACTATGGCTACACCTTC.

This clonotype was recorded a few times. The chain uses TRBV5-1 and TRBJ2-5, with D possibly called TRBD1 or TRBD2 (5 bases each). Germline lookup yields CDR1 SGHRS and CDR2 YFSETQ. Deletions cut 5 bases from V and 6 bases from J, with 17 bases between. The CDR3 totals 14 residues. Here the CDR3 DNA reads TGCGCCAGCAGGCCCGGGACCTTGGGAAAGACCCAGTACTTC. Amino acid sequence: CASRPGTLGKTQYF.

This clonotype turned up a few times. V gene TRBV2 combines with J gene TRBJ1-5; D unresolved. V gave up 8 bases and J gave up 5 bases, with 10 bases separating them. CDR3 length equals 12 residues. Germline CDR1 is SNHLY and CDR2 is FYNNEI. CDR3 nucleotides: TGTGCCAGCGCGGCAGAGTATCAGCCCCAGCATTTT. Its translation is CASAAEYQPQHF.

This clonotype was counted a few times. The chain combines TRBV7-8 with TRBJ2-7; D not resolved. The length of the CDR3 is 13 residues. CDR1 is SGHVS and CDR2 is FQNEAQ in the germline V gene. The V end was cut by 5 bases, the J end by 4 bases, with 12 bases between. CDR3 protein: CASSAGLSYEQYV. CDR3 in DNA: TGTGCCAGCAGCGCCGGCCTTTCGTACGAGCAGTACGTC.

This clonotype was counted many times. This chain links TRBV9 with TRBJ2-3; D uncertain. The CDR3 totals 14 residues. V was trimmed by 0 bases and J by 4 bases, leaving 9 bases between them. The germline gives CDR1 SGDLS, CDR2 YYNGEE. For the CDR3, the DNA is TGTGCCAGCAGCGTAGCTTGGACGGCAGATACGCAGTATTTT. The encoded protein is CASSVAWTADTQYF.

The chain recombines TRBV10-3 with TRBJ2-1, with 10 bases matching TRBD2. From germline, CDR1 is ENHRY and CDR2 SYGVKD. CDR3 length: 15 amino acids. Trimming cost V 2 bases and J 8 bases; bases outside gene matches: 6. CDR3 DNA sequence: TGTGCCATCAGTGAGGGACTAGCGGAGGGCGATGAGCAGTTCTTC. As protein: CAISEGLAEGDEQFF.

This chain's CDR3 is CASSVAWGDTEAFF. CDR3 bases: TGTGCCAGCAGCGTAGCGTGGGGGGACACTGAAGCTTTCTTT. This chain links TRBV9 with TRBJ1-1; tentative D call: TRBD1 (5 bases). This CDR3 region has 14 residues. CDR1 and CDR2 from the germline V gene are SGDLS and YYNGEE. Trimming shortened V by 0 bases and J by 3 bases, and 9 bases separated the two germline ends.

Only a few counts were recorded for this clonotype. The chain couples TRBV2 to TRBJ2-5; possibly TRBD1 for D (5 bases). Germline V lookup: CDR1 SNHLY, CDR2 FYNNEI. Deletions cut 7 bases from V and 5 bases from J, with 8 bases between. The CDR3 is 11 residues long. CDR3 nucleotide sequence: TGTGCCAGCACAGGGTTGGAGACCCAGTACTTC. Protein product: CASTGLETQYF.

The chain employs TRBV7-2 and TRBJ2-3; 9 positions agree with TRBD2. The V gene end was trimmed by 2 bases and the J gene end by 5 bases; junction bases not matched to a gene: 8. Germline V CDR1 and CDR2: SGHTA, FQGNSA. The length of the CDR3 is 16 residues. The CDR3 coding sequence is TGTGCCAGCAGCTTACGGCGGGGGGGAGCCAGAGATACGCAGTATTTT. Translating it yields CASSLRRGGARDTQYF.

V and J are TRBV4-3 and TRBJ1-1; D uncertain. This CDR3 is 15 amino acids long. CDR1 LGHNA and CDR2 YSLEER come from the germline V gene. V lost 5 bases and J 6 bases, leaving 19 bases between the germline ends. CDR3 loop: CASSEVIPSGAEAFF. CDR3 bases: TGCGCCAGCAGCGAAGTAATCCCTAGCGGCGCTGAAGCTTTCTTT.

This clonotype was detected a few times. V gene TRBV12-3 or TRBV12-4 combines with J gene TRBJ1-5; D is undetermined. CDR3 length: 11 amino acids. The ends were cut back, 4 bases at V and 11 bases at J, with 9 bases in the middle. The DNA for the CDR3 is TGTGCCAGCAGTTCGGACCGGGCCCAGCATTTT. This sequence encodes CASSSDRAQHF.